The 20 T cell receptor beta chains reported below all come from one sample, sequenced in a study of shared clonotypes between healthy human individuals. CD45RO negativity and positive selection for CCR7 defined naive CD8 cells, a population that excluded terminally differentiated effector memory CD45RA+ cells. Data came from immunoSEQ multiplex PCR; TCRdb stores just in-frame clones and leaves some out. The sample holds about 1,800,000 clones; over 85% are singletons and the top ten take around 1.2%. The sample was naive CD8+ T cells sorted from blood. The source of these receptors is a man younger than 35 in good health.

V is TRBV4-1 and J is TRBJ1-2, with 10 bases identical to TRBD1. With 2 bases clipped from V and 1 base from J, the junction kept 10 bases outside the gene matches. CDR1 and CDR2 (germline): MGHRA, YSYEKL. This CDR3 spans 18 amino acids. The CDR3 is CASSQITRQGALNYGYTF. In nucleotides, the CDR3 is TGCGCCAGCAGCCAAATCACCCGACAGGGGGCCCTTAACTATGGCTACACCTTC.

The V call is TRBV5-6, the J call TRBJ2-1, with TRBD2 matching 9 bases. J lost 5 bases, V lost 4 bases, and 4 bases had no gene match. CDR3 size: 14 residues. Germline V gene sequence: CDR1 SGHDT, CDR2 YYEEEE. The CDR3, as DNA: TGTGCCAGCAGCACGCTAGCGGGGAACAATGAGCAGTTCTTC. It is translated as CASSTLAGNNEQFF.

V usage is TRBV5-6 and J usage is TRBJ1-1; D not certain. In germline, CDR1 is SGHDT, CDR2 YYEEEE. With 2 bases removed from V and 2 bases from J, the gap between germline ends came to 4 bases. This CDR3 is 12 amino acids long. The CDR3 here is CASSFFNTEAFF. The CDR3, as DNA: TGTGCCAGCAGCTTCTTTAACACTGAAGCTTTCTTT.

The V gene is TRBV5-1, the J gene TRBJ2-5; 8 bases are shared with TRBD2. This CDR3 has 15 residues. CDR1 and CDR2 from the germline V gene are SGHRS and YFSETQ. J gave up 1 base and V 1 base, and 3 bases lay outside the gene matches. The CDR3 region has the DNA TGCGCCAGCAGCTTGACTAGCGGCGCCCAAGAGACCCAGTACTTC. It encodes CASSLTSGAQETQYF. Looking up the rest from reference TRBV5-1 and TRBJ2-5 gives the full variable domain: KAGVTQTPRYLIKTRGQQVTLSCSPISGHRSVSWYQQTPGQGLQFLFEYFSETQRNKGNFPGRFSGRQFSNSRSEMNVSTLELGDSALYLCASSLTSGAQETQYFGPGTRLLVL.

The J gene is TRBJ1-4, the V gene TRBV20-1; the D is unclear. The length of the CDR3 is 10 residues. The germline V gene has CDR1 DFQATT and CDR2 SNEGSKA (reference sequence). Trimming shortened V by 6 bases and J by 5 bases, and 4 bases separated the two germline ends. CDR3 in amino acids: CSALNEKLFF. The CDR3 bases are TGCAGTGCACTCAATGAAAAACTGTTTTTT.

V gene TRBV6-5 combines with J gene TRBJ2-7; D possibly uses TRBD1 or TRBD2 (5 bases each). Trimming took off 4 bases at V and 6 bases at J, with 22 bases between the two ends. The germline gives CDR1 MNHEY, CDR2 SVGAGI. The CDR3 spans 16 residues. The CDR3 loop reads CASSSSSWGSLGEQYF. In nucleotides, the CDR3 is TGTGCCAGCAGTTCTAGCTCCTGGGGCTCCCTTGGCGAGCAGTACTTC.

The chain couples TRBV7-9 to TRBJ2-3, with 13 bases matching TRBD2. Germline lookup yields CDR1 SEHNR and CDR2 FQNEAQ (reference sequence). Losses at the gene ends were 4 bases for V and 4 bases for J; bases not matched to a gene: 2. The CDR3 runs 15 residues. The CDR3 nucleotides read TGTGCCAGCAGCTCGACTAGCGGGGGGCCAGATACGCAGTATTTT. Its translation: CASSSTSGGPDTQYF.

V and J are TRBV7-6 and TRBJ2-2, with TRBD2 matching over 7 bases. In germline, CDR1 is SGHVS, CDR2 FNYEAQ. CDR3 length: 15 residues. Unmatched junction bases numbered 4, after V lost 2 bases and J lost 4 bases. The CDR3 here is CASSLIAGSTGELFF. The CDR3 DNA reads as TGTGCCAGCAGCTTAATAGCGGGCTCCACCGGGGAGCTGTTTTTT.

Details on this clone: Other DNA sequences in the same sample also yield this CDR3. V and J are TRBV9 and TRBJ1-1; the D is unclear. V lost 0 bases and J 4 bases, leaving 10 bases between the germline ends. The CDR3 is made up of 14 amino acids. CDR1 is SGDLS, CDR2 YYNGEE, per germline. The CDR3 here is CASSVGLGGTEAFF. The CDR3, as DNA: TGTGCCAGCAGCGTAGGTCTAGGCGGCACTGAAGCTTTCTTT.

The chain couples TRBV27 to TRBJ2-7; 7 nucleotides agree with TRBD1. The CDR3 has 14 amino acids. Germline trimming cut 3 bases from V and 3 bases from J; bases unmatched to any gene: 5. CDR1 is MNHEY and CDR2 is SMNVEV in the germline V gene (reference sequence). CDR3 sequence reads: CASSFRGSGYEQYF. CDR3 bases: TGTGCCAGCAGTTTCAGGGGGAGCGGCTACGAGCAGTACTTC.

A note on this clone: Other DNA sequences within the sample encode an identical CDR3. This CDR3 reads CASSLGGEQFF. CDR3 nucleotide sequence: TGTGCCAGCAGCTTGGGCGGTGAGCAGTTCTTC. The rearrangement links TRBV5-6 to TRBJ2-1; D call uncertain. Germline lookup yields CDR1 SGHDT and CDR2 YYEEEE. V was shortened by 0 bases and J by 9 bases, with 4 bases between the two germline ends. The CDR3 has 11 amino acids. Supplemented by reference TRBV5-6 and TRBJ2-1, the full variable domain reads DAGVTQSPTHLIKTRGQQVTLRCSPKSGHDTVSWYQQALGQGPQFIFQYYEEEERQRGNFPDRFSGHQFPNYSSELNVNALLLGDSALYLCASSLGGEQFFGPGTRLTVL.

The V and J genes are TRBV5-4 and TRBJ1-5, with D possibly TRBD1 on 5 matching bases. The CDR3 spans 13 residues. Germline-derived CDR1 and CDR2 are SGHNT and YYREEE (reference sequence). V dropped 4 bases and J dropped 9 bases, with 14 bases sitting between them. This CDR3 reads CASSVGGLGPQHF. Here the CDR3 DNA reads TGTGCCAGCAGCGTGGGGGGGTTGGGGCCCCAGCATTTT.

The chain couples TRBV27 to TRBJ1-2; 7 nucleotides align to TRBD1. CDR3 length: 13 residues. The V segment lost 5 bases and the J segment 3 bases; nucleotides outside the gene matches: 3. In germline, CDR1 is MNHEY, CDR2 SMNVEV (reference sequence). The CDR3 spells CASSMDRYYGYTF. In DNA form, the CDR3 reads TGTGCCAGCAGTATGGACAGGTACTATGGCTACACCTTC.

The genes are TRBV4-1 and TRBJ2-7; D gene unclear. The CDR3 spans 14 residues. CDR1 and CDR2 from the germline V gene are MGHRA and YSYEKL. Trimming took off 4 bases at V and 7 bases at J, with 17 bases between the two ends. The DNA for the CDR3 is TGCGCCAGCAGCCCCAGTGACCTGGTACGAGAGCAGTACTTC. It encodes CASSPSDLVREQYF.

The chain combines TRBV2 with TRBJ1-1; the D is unclear. This CDR3 has 14 amino acids. Germline CDR1 is SNHLY and CDR2 is FYNNEI. V shed 11 bases and J shed 0 bases, with 16 bases lying between them. The CDR3 loop is CARASNAMNTEAFF. The CDR3, as DNA: TGTGCCCGGGCGTCGAATGCCATGAACACTGAAGCTTTCTTT.

The chain employs TRBV9 and TRBJ2-7, with a possible D match to TRBD2 (5 bases). V was clipped by 4 bases and J by 1 base, with 18 bases between them. CDR1 is SGDLS, CDR2 YYNGEE, per germline. The CDR3 is 16 residues long. As DNA, the CDR3 is TGTGCCAGCAGCCCCAGTCCGGGGTTGGGTTCCTACGAGCAGTACTTC. Encoded protein: CASSPSPGLGSYEQYF.

The rearrangement joins TRBV6-5 to TRBJ1-1, with D perhaps TRBD1 (5 bases). CDR3 length: 15 residues. CDR1 and CDR2 from the germline V gene are MNHEY and SVGAGI. Trimming removed 2 bases from V and 0 bases from J, with 10 bases in between. CDR3 residues: CASSYRGGMNTEAFF. In DNA, the CDR3 is TGTGCCAGCAGTTACCGTGGGGGAATGAACACTGAAGCTTTCTTT.

This rearrangement joins TRBV6-6 to TRBJ2-1, with TRBD2 identical over 12 bases. V shed 6 bases, J shed 7 bases, and the junction held 7 bases outside the gene matches. This CDR3 is 15 amino acids long. Germline-derived CDR1 and CDR2 are MNHNY and SVGAGI (reference sequence). The CDR3 protein is CASSQTSGSRNEQFF. The CDR3 coding sequence is TGTGCCAGCAGCCAGACTAGCGGGAGTAGGAATGAGCAGTTCTTC.

This chain uses TRBV7-9 with TRBJ2-1, with D possibly being TRBD1 or TRBD2 (6 bases each). The length of the CDR3 is 18 residues. Germline V gives CDR1 SEHNR, CDR2 FQNEAQ (reference sequence). Trimming stripped 2 bases from V and 2 bases from J, with 19 bases between. CDR3 residues: CASSLKGVEGEPYNEQFF. As DNA, the CDR3 is TGTGCCAGCAGCTTAAAGGGGGTGGAGGGGGAACCCTACAATGAGCAGTTCTTC.

V and J are TRBV7-6 and TRBJ2-1; D gene uncertain. Between the trimmed V and J ends, which lost 0 bases and 5 bases, there was a span of 5 bases. This CDR3 contains 13 residues. Germline loops: CDR1 SGHVS, CDR2 FNYEAQ. CDR3 DNA: TGTGCCAGCAGCTTAGCGGAGAACAATGAGCAGTTCTTC. Amino acid sequence: CASSLAENNEQFF. Filled out from reference TRBV7-6 and TRBJ2-1, the complete variable domain reads GAGVSQSPRYKVTKRGQDVALRCDPISGHVSLYWYRQALGQGPEFLTYFNYEAQQDKSGLPNDRFSAERPEGSISTLTIQRTEQRDSAMYRCASSLAENNEQFFGPGTRLTVL.